This entry describes one T cell receptor (beta chain). CDR3 length: 14 residues. V dropped 5 bases and J dropped 5 bases, with 15 bases sitting between them. The germline V gene encodes CDR1 LNHDA and CDR2 SQIVND (reference sequence). MiXCR was run by TCRdb on the 5' RACE reads, yielding one entry per CDR3 protein. The sample has about 54,000 distinct CDR3 sequences; about 15% are singletons. The chain links TRBV19 to TRBJ1-1, with D maybe TRBD1 (5 bases). This clonotype originated in a female donor with breast cancer. Sequencing was performed on naive CD4+ T cells sorted from blood. Subset described: naive CD4+ T cells, CD4+CD45RA+CD25-. The CDR3 protein is CASSLVGRGTEAFF. CDR3 nucleotides: TGTGCCAGTAGTTTAGTGGGGCGCGGGACTGAAGCTTTCTTT.